The 22 T cell receptor beta chains given below trace back to one sample, sequenced in a study of identical twins. TCRdb reprocessed the 5' RACE reads with MiXCR, giving one entry per CDR3 protein. The data hold 1.5 million to 2 million distinct CDR3 sequences, with roughly a third observed a single time. Sequencing was done on a sample of cord blood. The receptors derive from a newborn girl in good health.

The rearrangement joins TRBV29-1 to TRBJ2-1; maybe TRBD1 (6 bases). The closer fit of TRBJ2-7 to the DNA end suggests the J call may be wrong. Per the germline V gene, CDR1 is SQVTM and CDR2 is ANQGSEA. This CDR3 comprises 14 residues. CDR3 coding DNA: TGCAGCGTCCCGGGACAATTCTCCTACAATGAGCAGTACTTC. It encodes CSVPGQFSYNEQYF.

About this clonotype: The junction does not match germline at one end; this may be a read error. The J gene is TRBJ1-1, the V gene TRBV20-1; D remains unclear. CDR1 is DFQATT and CDR2 is SNEGSKA in the germline V gene (reference sequence). CDR3 length: 12 amino acids. DNA of the CDR3: TGCAGTGCTCAGAGGGTGAACGCTGAAGCTTTCTTT. Translating gives CSAQRVNAEAFF.

This clonotype was seen more than once but under ten times. V usage is TRBV10-3 and J usage is TRBJ2-1; the D gene is possibly TRBD2 (6 bases). Germline V gene data show CDR1 as ENHRY and CDR2 as SYGVKD. The CDR3 spans 17 residues. V was shortened by 10 bases and J by 5 bases, with 27 bases between the two germline ends. The CDR3 here is CATVLAGLNRYHNEQFF. The CDR3 coding sequence is TGTGCCACCGTTCTTGCGGGACTTAATCGGTACCACAATGAGCAGTTCTTC.

The chain links TRBV20-1 to TRBJ2-7; D gene unclear. Trimming removed 2 bases from V and 1 base from J, with 9 bases in between. CDR1 and CDR2 (germline): DFQATT, SNEGSKA (reference sequence). The CDR3 is made up of 13 amino acids. The CDR3 protein is CSARPDDSYEQYF. Here the CDR3 DNA reads TGCAGTGCTAGACCTGACGATTCCTACGAGCAGTACTTC.

The chain uses TRBV20-1 and TRBJ1-4; no definite D call. The CDR3 spans 13 residues. V was trimmed by 5 bases and J by 5 bases, leaving 12 bases between them. Germline V gene lookup returns CDR1 DFQATT and CDR2 SNEGSKA (reference sequence). CDR3 in DNA: TGCAGTGCTGGAGCGGGAGGGAATGAAAAACTGTTTTTT. Residues: CSAGAGGNEKLFF.

The V gene is TRBV15, the J gene TRBJ2-3; possibly TRBD2 for D (6 bases). V was shortened by 7 bases and J by 0 bases, with 14 bases between the two germline ends. Germline V CDR1 and CDR2: LNHNV, YYDKDF (reference sequence). This CDR3 contains 15 residues. The CDR3 DNA reads as TGTGCCACCAAAAGAGGGAGGACTAGCACAGATACGCAGTATTTT. This sequence encodes CATKRGRTSTDTQYF.

This clonotype was picked up a small number of times. This chain joins TRBV3-1 and TRBJ1-1; D perhaps matches TRBD1 (6 bases). Germline-derived CDR1 and CDR2 are LGHDT and YNNKEL (reference sequence). V was pared by 4 bases and J by 1 base, with 13 bases between. CDR3 length: 15 amino acids. The CDR3 region is CASSPHRTENTEAFF. Here the CDR3 DNA reads TGTGCCAGCAGCCCCCACCGGACAGAGAACACTGAAGCTTTCTTT.

The chain joins TRBV7-9 to TRBJ2-1; weak D call: TRBD1 (5 bases). The germline gives CDR1 SEHNR, CDR2 FQNEAQ (reference sequence). Trimming shortened V by 5 bases and J by 0 bases, and 14 bases separated the two germline ends. This CDR3 is 16 amino acids long. The CDR3 spells CASSLYGHLSYNEQFF. The CDR3 DNA follows: TGTGCCAGCAGCCTGTACGGACATCTCTCCTACAATGAGCAGTTCTTC. The variable domain in full, with the rest retrieved from reference TRBV7-9 and TRBJ2-1, is DTGVSQNPRHKITKRGQNVTFRCDPISEHNRLYWYRQTLGQGPEFLTYFQNEAQLEKSRLLSDRFSAERPKGSFSTLEIQRTEQGDSAMYLCASSLYGHLSYNEQFFGPGTRLTVL.

The CDR3 loop is CASSYPDRGGADTQYF. CDR3 coding DNA: TGTGCCAGCAGTTACCCGGACAGGGGAGGCGCAGATACGCAGTATTTT. The gene calls are TRBV6-5 and TRBJ2-3; the match to TRBD1 covers 9 bases. The V segment lost 2 bases and the J segment 4 bases; nucleotides outside the gene matches: 7. The V gene's germline CDR1 is MNHEY and CDR2 SVGAGI. The CDR3 has 16 residues.

This clonotype came up many times. The CDR3 DNA is TGCAGCGTTGAACGACAGGCTCTCCACTCTGGGGCCAACGTCCTGACTTTC. It translates to CSVERQALHSGANVLTF. The V call is TRBV29-1, the J call TRBJ2-6; D possibly corresponds to TRBD1 (6 bases). Trimming left V 2 bases short and J 0 bases short, with 14 bases between. CDR1 is SQVTM, CDR2 ANQGSEA, per germline. This CDR3 spans 17 amino acids. The full variable domain, completed using reference TRBV29-1 and TRBJ2-6, is SAVISQKPSRDICQRGTSLTIQCQVDSQVTMMFWYRQQPGQSLTLIATANQGSEATYESGFVIDKFPISRPNLTFSTLTVSNMSPEDSSIYLCSVERQALHSGANVLTFGAGSRLTVL.

The chain joins TRBV5-1 to TRBJ1-4; D uncertain. The CDR3 consists of 14 residues. Trimming cost V 0 bases and J 8 bases, with 11 bases left between them. From germline, CDR1 is SGHRS and CDR2 YFSETQ. The CDR3 spells CASSLGQPKEKLFF. CDR3 in DNA: TGCGCCAGCAGCTTGGGTCAACCCAAGGAAAAACTGTTTTTT. The full variable domain, completed using reference TRBV5-1 and TRBJ1-4, is KAGVTQTPRYLIKTRGQQVTLSCSPISGHRSVSWYQQTPGQGLQFLFEYFSETQRNKGNFPGRFSGRQFSNSRSEMNVSTLELGDSALYLCASSLGQPKEKLFFGSGTQLSVL.

This chain connects TRBV10-1 to TRBJ1-1; D not resolved. CDR1 is WNHNN, CDR2 SYGVQD, per germline (reference sequence). The CDR3 covers 13 residues. V lost 8 bases and J lost 3, with 13 bases in between. CDR3 residues: CASYGSLDTEAFF. In nucleotides, the CDR3 is TGCGCCAGCTATGGGTCATTAGACACTGAAGCTTTCTTT.

Details on this clonotype: A single base separates this from a much larger clone, so it may be a read error. The V gene is TRBV2, the J gene TRBJ2-3; possibly TRBD2 for D (6 bases). Germline V gene data show CDR1 as SNHLY and CDR2 as FYNNEI. The CDR3 is 14 amino acids. V was trimmed by 3 bases and J by 9 bases, leaving 16 bases between them. The CDR3 bases are TGTGCCAGCAGTGATAGGGCTGGCGGGACGACGCAGTATTTT. Translating gives CASSDRAGGTTQYF.

This clonotype was detected only a few times. The chain employs TRBV12-3 or TRBV12-4 and TRBJ2-1; 9 bases fit TRBD1. CDR3 size: 14 residues. V lost 6 bases and J lost 7; bases outside the gene matches: 7. The CDR3 DNA reads TGTGCCAGCAGCCGACAGGGGGGGGGTAATGAGCAGTTCTTC. This codes for CASSRQGGGNEQFF.

This clonotype was found a few times. The chain combines TRBV7-2 with TRBJ1-1; D unclear. The CDR3 covers 17 residues. Germline V gene lookup returns CDR1 SGHTA and CDR2 FQGNSA. The ends were cut back, 2 bases at V and 1 base at J, with 17 bases in the middle. In DNA, the CDR3 is TGTGCCAGCAGCTTAATTTCAGGCCAGGTCCGGAACACTGAAGCTTTCTTT. Its protein is CASSLISGQVRNTEAFF.

This rearrangement joins TRBV2 to TRBJ2-2; D unclear. CDR3 length equals 12 residues. Germline assignment: CDR1 SNHLY and CDR2 FYNNEI. Trimming took off 10 bases at V and 1 base at J, with 7 bases between the two ends. CDR3 residues: CAKRENTGELFF. In DNA form, the CDR3 reads TGTGCCAAGCGCGAGAACACCGGGGAGCTGTTTTTT.

The table lists this clonotype with a few counts. CDR3 protein: CATGLAGVNRRYEQYF. For the CDR3, the DNA is TGTGCCACCGGACTAGCGGGAGTAAATAGGAGGTACGAGCAGTACTTC. The chain uses TRBV10-3 and TRBJ2-7; TRBD2 matches 13 bases. This CDR3 is 16 amino acids long. From germline, CDR1 is ENHRY and CDR2 SYGVKD. Trimming took 10 bases from V and 4 from J; bases not matched to a gene: 13.

The rearrangement joins TRBV28 to TRBJ2-4, with 7 bases that match TRBD1. The germline V gene has CDR1 MDHEN and CDR2 SYDVKM. J gave up 16 bases and V 2 bases, and 8 bases lay outside the gene matches. CDR3 length: 12 amino acids. The CDR3 region is CASSLMTGRLYF. The DNA of the CDR3 is TGTGCCAGCAGTTTAATGACAGGGCGACTCTACTTC.

This chain links TRBV6-6 with TRBJ2-7, with TRBD1 identical over 9 bases. Germline-derived CDR1 and CDR2 are MNHNY and SVGAGI (reference sequence). The CDR3 contains 13 residues. J gave up 4 bases and V 7 bases, and 5 bases lay outside the gene matches. This CDR3 is CASTPGQGYEQYF. The CDR3 DNA reads TGTGCCAGCACTCCGGGACAGGGATACGAGCAGTACTTC.

The V call is TRBV20-1, the J call TRBJ2-3; D could derive from TRBD1 or TRBD2 (5 bases each). The CDR3 is made up of 14 amino acids. V was trimmed by 0 bases and J by 4 bases, leaving 11 bases between them. Looked up from germline, CDR1 is DFQATT and CDR2 is SNEGSKA (reference sequence). The CDR3 reads CSARDRGEADTQYF. For the CDR3, the DNA is TGCAGTGCTAGAGATCGGGGCGAAGCAGATACGCAGTATTTT.

This clonotype was counted at least ten times. The rearrangement uses TRBV13 and TRBJ2-5, with a tentative D call TRBD1 (5 bases). This CDR3 is built from 14 residues. V was trimmed by 6 bases and J by 1 base, leaving 12 bases between them. The germline V gene encodes CDR1 PRHDT and CDR2 FYEKMQ (reference sequence). In DNA, the CDR3 is TGTGCCAGCAGTTTACCAGGGTCCCAAGAGACCCAGTACTTC. This sequence encodes CASSLPGSQETQYF.

The sample holds many counts of this clonotype. J is TRBJ1-2 and V is TRBV29-1; D is unclear. The CDR3 has 12 amino acids. Germline CDR1 reads SQVTM; CDR2 reads ANQGSEA. Between the trimmed V and J ends, which lost 3 bases and 5 bases, there was a span of 10 bases. CDR3 nucleotide sequence: TGCAGCGTTGACGCTTTGGGGTATGGCTACACCTTC. Amino acids: CSVDALGYGYTF.